This TCR beta chain was profiled in a study of blood T cells in healthy people across ages. General study findings and limits: A strong correlation was found between TCR beta diversity and the percentage of naive T cells. Total diversity from one million sequenced T cells was likely underestimated.

V gave up 1 base and J gave up 2 bases, with 5 bases separating them. The CDR3 runs to 13 residues. Germline V lookup: CDR1 SNHLY, CDR2 FYNNEI. Details on this clonotype: Antigen: not known.

In terms of origin and age, donors were healthy Caucasian individuals from Russia aged roughly 6 to 90. Alongside a J-beta primer mix, a sample-barcoded 5' primer served in a second PCR lasting roughly 7 to 11 cycles. MiXCR, applied by TCRdb to the 5' RACE reads, yields one record per CDR3 protein. This sample yields 600,000 to 800,000 distinct CDR3 sequences, of which over 20% are seen a single time; roughly 3.9% belongs to the top ten. Sequenced: blood. The chain is built from TRBV2 and TRBJ2-5; D is undetermined. The TCR sequence derives from a man aged 65 to 85 in good health. Here the CDR3 reads CASSEVAQETQYF. The CDR3, as DNA: TGTGCCAGCAGTGAAGTGGCACAAGAGACCCAGTACTTC.